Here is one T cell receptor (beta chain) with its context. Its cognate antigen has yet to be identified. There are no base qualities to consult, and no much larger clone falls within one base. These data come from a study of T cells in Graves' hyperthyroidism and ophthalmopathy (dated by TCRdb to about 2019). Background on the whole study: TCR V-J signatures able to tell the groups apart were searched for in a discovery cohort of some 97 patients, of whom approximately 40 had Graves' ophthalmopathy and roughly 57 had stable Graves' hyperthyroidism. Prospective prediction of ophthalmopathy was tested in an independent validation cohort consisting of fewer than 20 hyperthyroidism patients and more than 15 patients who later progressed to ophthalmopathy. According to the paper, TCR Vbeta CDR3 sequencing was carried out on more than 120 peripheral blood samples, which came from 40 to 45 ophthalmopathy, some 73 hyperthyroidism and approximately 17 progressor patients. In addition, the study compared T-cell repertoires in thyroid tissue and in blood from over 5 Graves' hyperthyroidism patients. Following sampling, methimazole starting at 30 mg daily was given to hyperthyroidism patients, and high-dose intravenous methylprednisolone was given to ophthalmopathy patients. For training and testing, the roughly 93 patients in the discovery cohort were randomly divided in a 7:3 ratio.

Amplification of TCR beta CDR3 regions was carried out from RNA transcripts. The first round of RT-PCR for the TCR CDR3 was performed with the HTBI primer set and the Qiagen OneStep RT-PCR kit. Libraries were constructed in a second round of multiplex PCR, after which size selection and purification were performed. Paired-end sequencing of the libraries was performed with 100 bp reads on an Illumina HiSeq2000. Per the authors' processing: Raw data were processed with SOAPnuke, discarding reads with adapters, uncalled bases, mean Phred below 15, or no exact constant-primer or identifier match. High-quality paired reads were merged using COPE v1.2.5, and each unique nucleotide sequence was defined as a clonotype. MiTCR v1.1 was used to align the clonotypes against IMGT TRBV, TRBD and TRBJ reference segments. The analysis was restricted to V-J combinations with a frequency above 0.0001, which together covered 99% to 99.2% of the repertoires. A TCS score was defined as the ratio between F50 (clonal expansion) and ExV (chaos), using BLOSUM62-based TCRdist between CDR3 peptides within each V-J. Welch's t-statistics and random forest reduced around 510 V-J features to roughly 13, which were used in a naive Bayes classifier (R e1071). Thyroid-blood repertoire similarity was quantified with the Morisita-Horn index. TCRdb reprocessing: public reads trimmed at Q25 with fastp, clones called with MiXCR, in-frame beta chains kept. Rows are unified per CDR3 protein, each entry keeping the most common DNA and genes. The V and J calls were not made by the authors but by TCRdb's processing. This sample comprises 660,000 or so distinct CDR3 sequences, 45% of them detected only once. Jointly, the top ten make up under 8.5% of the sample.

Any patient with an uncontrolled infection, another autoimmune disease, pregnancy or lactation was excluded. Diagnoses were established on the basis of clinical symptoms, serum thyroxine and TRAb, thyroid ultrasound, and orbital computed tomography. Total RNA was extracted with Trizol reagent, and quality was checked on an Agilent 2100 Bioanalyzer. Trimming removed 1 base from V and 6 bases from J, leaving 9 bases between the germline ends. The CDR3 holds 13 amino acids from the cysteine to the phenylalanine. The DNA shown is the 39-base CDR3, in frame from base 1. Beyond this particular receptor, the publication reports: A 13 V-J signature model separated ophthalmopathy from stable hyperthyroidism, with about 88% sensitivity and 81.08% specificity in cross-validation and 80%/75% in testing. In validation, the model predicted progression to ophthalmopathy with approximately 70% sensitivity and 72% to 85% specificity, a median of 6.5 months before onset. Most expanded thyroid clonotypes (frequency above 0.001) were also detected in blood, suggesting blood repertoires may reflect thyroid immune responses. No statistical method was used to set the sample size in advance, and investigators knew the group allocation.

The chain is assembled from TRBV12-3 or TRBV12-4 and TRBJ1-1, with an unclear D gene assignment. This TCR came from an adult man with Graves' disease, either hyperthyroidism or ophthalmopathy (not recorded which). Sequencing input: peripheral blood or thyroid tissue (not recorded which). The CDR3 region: CASSLVSRAEAFF. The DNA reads TGTGCCAGCAGTTTAGTATCGCGCGCTGAAGCTTTCTTT.